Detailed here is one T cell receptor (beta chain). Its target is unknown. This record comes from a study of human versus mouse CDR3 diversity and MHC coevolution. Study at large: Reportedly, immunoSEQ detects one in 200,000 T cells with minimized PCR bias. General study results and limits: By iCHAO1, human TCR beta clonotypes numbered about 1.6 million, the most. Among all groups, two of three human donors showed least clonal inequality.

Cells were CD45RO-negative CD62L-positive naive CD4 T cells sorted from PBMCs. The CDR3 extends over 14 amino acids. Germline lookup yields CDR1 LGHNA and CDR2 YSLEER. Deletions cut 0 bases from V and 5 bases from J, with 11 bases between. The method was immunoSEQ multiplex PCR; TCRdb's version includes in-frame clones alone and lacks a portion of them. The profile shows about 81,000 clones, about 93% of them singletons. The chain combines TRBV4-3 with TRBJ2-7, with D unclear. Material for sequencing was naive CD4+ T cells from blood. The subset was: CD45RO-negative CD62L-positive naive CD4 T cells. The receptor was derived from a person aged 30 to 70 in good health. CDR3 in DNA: TGCGCCAGCAGCCAAGAACACTACCACGACGAGCAGTACTTC. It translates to CASSQEHYHDEQYF.